A selection of T cell receptor beta chains follows, all from one sample in a study of shared clonotypes between healthy human individuals. Clones were read by immunoSEQ multiplex PCR, and TCRdb kept only the in-frame ones, dropping some. The sample has some 2 million clones; roughly 95% are singletons. Input material: naive CD8+ T cells sorted from blood. The receptor set was obtained from a man aged 18 to 30 in good health. Each CDR3 is given without its conserved first and last residue.

J gene | V gene | CDR3 protein
TRBJ2-5 | TRBV6-5 | ASSYSTFGEETQY
TRBJ2-3 | TRBV5-1 | ASSLEQSTDTQY
TRBJ1-2 | TRBV6-5 | ASSGTGAVNYGYT
TRBJ2-3 | TRBV4-1 | ASSHRPIDTQY
TRBJ2-7 | TRBV4-3 | ASSQDGMASYEQY
TRBJ2-7 | TRBV13 | ASSLVDRSYEQY
TRBJ2-1 | TRBV6-5 | ASSLESSYNEQF
TRBJ1-2 | TRBV9 | ASSVENSIYGYT
TRBJ1-1 | TRBV5-6 | ASSTWGYDTEAF
TRBJ2-7 | TRBV6-4 | ASSDGRAVSDLGGSAYEQY
TRBJ1-2 | TRBV28 | ASVSGGENYGYT
TRBJ1-1 | TRBV5-8 | ASSLDVNTEAF
TRBJ1-1 | TRBV2 | ASTTDSSEAF
TRBJ2-7 | TRBV5-6 | ASSIFLLAYEQY
TRBJ1-1 | TRBV7-8 | ASSPGPVTEAF
TRBJ1-1 | TRBV9 | ASSVEGIAEAF
TRBJ1-2 | TRBV6-5 | ASSYTEGARGYT
TRBJ2-2 | TRBV28 | ASSQQGWTGELF
TRBJ2-1 | TRBV12-5 | ASTQGAYNEQF
TRBJ2-1 | TRBV10-1 | AVRDRVRPTKNEQF
TRBJ2-7 | TRBV28 | ASSKQGGVYEQY
TRBJ2-7 | TRBV6-6 | ASNGQGLFNEQY
TRBJ2-7 | TRBV15 | ATGRLAGSWEQY
TRBJ2-1 | TRBV18 | ASSLDAEQF
TRBJ1-2 | TRBV7-9 | ASSADRDLGGYT
TRBJ2-7 | TRBV19 | ASSIGWTGAYEQY
TRBJ2-7 | TRBV6-6 | ASSLQRTGSYEQY
TRBJ2-2 | TRBV4-1 | ASSQEGTSGNTGELF
TRBJ1-1 | TRBV5-4 | ASSLGSEAF
TRBJ2-3 | TRBV4-1 | ASSGANTDTQY
TRBJ2-5 | TRBV4-1 | ASSQDSEETQY
TRBJ2-2 | TRBV7-2 | ASSPENTGELF
TRBJ1-2 | TRBV6-1 | ASSEVPVDYGYT
TRBJ2-7 | TRBV27 | ASSFSSVVGSIYEQY
TRBJ2-7 | TRBV6-1 | ASSLRERDYEQY
TRBJ2-7 | TRBV9 | ASSVSGQGPYEQY
TRBJ2-7 | TRBV7-9 | ASSSPGLAPYEQY
TRBJ2-5 | TRBV7-9 | ASSHRLAGIQETQY
TRBJ2-2 | TRBV6-5 | ASTTRGTGELF
TRBJ1-2 | TRBV4-1 | ASSRPDPYGYT
TRBJ1-5 | TRBV6-1 | ASNTPGLAQH
TRBJ1-2 | TRBV9 | ASSLDRDYGYT
TRBJ2-1 | TRBV7-9 | ATLELAGAYNEQF
TRBJ2-2 | TRBV30 | AWTQGEGRIGELF
TRBJ1-1 | TRBV6-1 | ATRDRYYTEAF
TRBJ1-5 | TRBV27 | ASSALPGPGNQPQH
TRBJ2-1 | TRBV28 | ASSLIVVQASYNEQF
TRBJ2-1 | TRBV2 | ASRLMGAGADNEQF
TRBJ1-6 | TRBV19 | ASSQGDNIRSYNSPLH
TRBJ2-3 | TRBV27 | ASSFYGGTDTQY